This passage covers 9 T cell receptor beta chains from one sample sequenced in a study of blood T cell repertoires in COVID-19. Sequenced by immunoSEQ multiplex PCR; TCRdb stores in-frame clones only, minus some. The data contain roughly 300,000 clones, just under 90% of them singletons. The specimen sequenced was peripheral blood. These receptors were collected from a woman aged 30 to 39 with COVID-19, enrolled during active disease.

The J gene is TRBJ1-5, the V gene TRBV12-3 or TRBV12-4, with no clear D. The CDR3 runs to 13 residues. Trimming removed 2 bases from V and 5 bases from J, with 7 bases in between. CDR3 sequence: CASSLSQDQPQHF. CDR3 DNA: TGTGCCAGCAGTTTATCCCAGGATCAGCCCCAGCATTTT.

V and J are TRBV19 and TRBJ2-5; 13 bases match TRBD2. Germline V gene data show CDR1 as LNHDA and CDR2 as SQIVND (reference sequence). Germline trimming cut 4 bases from V and 1 base from J; bases unmatched to any gene: 3. The CDR3 runs to 16 residues. The CDR3 protein is CASSSTSGGGQETQYF. In DNA, the CDR3 is TGTGCCAGTAGTAGCACTAGCGGGGGGGGCCAAGAGACCCAGTACTTC.

This clone appeared a single time. The chain has TRBV3-1 (or the pseudogene TRBV3-2) and TRBJ1-2, with 7 bases that match TRBD1. This CDR3 has 16 residues. The junction had 13 bases not matched to a gene; V was cut back by 1 base and J by 8 bases. Germline V gene data show CDR1 as LGHDT and CDR2 as YNNKEL (reference sequence). The CDR3 sequence is CASSQGAGQPDGGYTF. For the CDR3, the DNA is TGTGCCAGCAGCCAAGGGGCGGGACAGCCGGATGGAGGCTACACCTTC.

The chain combines TRBV10-3 with TRBJ1-2; no firm D call. Germline V gene lookup returns CDR1 ENHRY and CDR2 SYGVKD. The CDR3 is 13 residues long. Trimming pared 0 bases from V and 3 bases from J, leaving 5 bases between. CDR3 bases: TGTGCCATCAGTGAGTCGGAGTACTATGGCTACACCTTC. Translation gives CAISESEYYGYTF.

CDR3 amino acids: CATSITGVNTEAFF. CDR3 coding DNA: TGTGCCACCAGCATAACAGGGGTGAACACTGAAGCTTTCTTT. The chain joins TRBV15 to TRBJ1-1; 7 bases map to TRBD1. V dropped 4 bases and J dropped 0; count of bases not matched to a gene: 2. Germline V gene sequence: CDR1 LNHNV, CDR2 YYDKDF (reference sequence). The CDR3 contains 14 residues.

The chain is built from TRBV4-1 and TRBJ1-5, with D possibly matching TRBD1 (5 bases). CDR1 and CDR2 (germline): MGHRA, YSYEKL. The CDR3 consists of 14 residues. V was cut by 4 bases and J by 2 bases, with 9 bases left in between. The CDR3 is CASSRQGGNQPQHF. CDR3 DNA: TGCGCCAGCAGCCGTCAGGGTGGCAATCAGCCCCAGCATTTT.

This clone has just a few counts. The chain carries TRBV18 and TRBJ1-3; possibly TRBD1 for D (5 bases). Germline V CDR1 and CDR2: KGHSH, LQKENI. V shed 6 bases and J shed 0 bases, with 9 bases lying between them. CDR3 size: 14 residues. CDR3: CASSQDISGNTIYF. CDR3 DNA sequence: TGTGCCAGCTCTCAGGACATCTCTGGAAACACCATATATTTT. The whole variable domain, remainder taken from reference TRBV18 and TRBJ1-3, is NAGVMQNPRHLVRRRGQEARLRCSPMKGHSHVYWYRQLPEEGLKFMVYLQKENIIDESGMPKERFSAEFPKEGPSILRIQQVVRGDSAAYFCASSQDISGNTIYFGEGSWLTVV.

This chain uses TRBV29-1 with TRBJ2-3; 8 positions match TRBD2. CDR3 length equals 16 residues. Germline-derived CDR1 and CDR2 are SQVTM and ANQGSEA. V lost 3 bases, J lost 4 bases, and 12 bases stayed unmatched. The CDR3, as DNA: TGCAGCGTTGAGCCCCAGACTAGCGAAAAGGCAGATACGCAGTATTTT. Amino acids: CSVEPQTSEKADTQYF.

The V and J genes are TRBV4-1 and TRBJ1-2; 7 nucleotides align to TRBD1. The J segment lost 4 bases and the V segment lost 6 bases, leaving 8 bases of the junction unmatched. The CDR3 is made up of 14 amino acids. Per the germline V gene, CDR1 is MGHRA and CDR2 is YSYEKL. The CDR3: CASSQAGTAYGYTF. CDR3 nucleotides: TGCGCCAGCAGTCAGGCCGGGACAGCCTATGGCTACACCTTC.